A selection of T cell receptor beta chains follows, all from one sample in a study of T cells in Graves' hyperthyroidism and ophthalmopathy. Using its own MiXCR run on the multiplex PCR reads, TCRdb lists one record per CDR3 protein. The table shows 300,000 to 350,000 distinct CDR3 sequences, with 15% to 20% occurring only once. The specimen was blood. Receptors originate from a woman aged 45-65 years with Graves' hyperthyroidism. Each CDR3 is given with its conserved first and last residue. D genes are given only for firm matches. Clone size is shown for a subset of rows, as once, few, many or a class of expanded clone.

TRBV6-1	TRBJ2-1	.	TRBD2	TGTGCCAGCAGTCCGCCCAGCGGGAGTTTTAATGAGCAGTTCTTC	CASSPPSGSFNEQFF
TRBV2	TRBJ1-5	many	.	TGTGCCAGCGGGGGGGGACAACCAAATACAAATCAGCCCCAGCATTTT	CASGGGQPNTNQPQHF
TRBV11-2	TRBJ2-1	many	TRBD2	TGTGCCAGCAGCTCACTAGCGGGAACCTACAATGAGCAGTTCTTC	CASSSLAGTYNEQFF
TRBV7-9	TRBJ2-7	few	.	TGTGCCAGCAGTCCTGAGTGGGGAGCCTACGAGCAGTACTTC	CASSPEWGAYEQYF
TRBV7-9	TRBJ2-3	.	.	TGTGCCAGCAGCTACAGCCGGGACGGACCTGATACGCAGTATTTT	CASSYSRDGPDTQYF
TRBV5-1	TRBJ2-3	.	TRBD1	TGCGCCAGCCGGAAGGGACAGACAGATACGCAGTATTTT	CASRKGQTDTQYF
TRBV10-3	TRBJ1-6	few	TRBD1	TGTGCCATCAGTGCCGGACAGGCATATAATTCACCCCTCCACTTT	CAISAGQAYNSPLHF
TRBV27	TRBJ2-1	many	.	TGTGCCAGCAGTCTGGCGGGGCCTTACAATGAGCAGTTCTTC	CASSLAGPYNEQFF
TRBV6-1	TRBJ1-2	few	.	TGTGCCAGCATGGAGACCCAGGGAGTCTATGGCTACACCTTC	CASMETQGVYGYTF
TRBV7-9	TRBJ2-1	once	TRBD2	TGTGCCAGCAGCCGCTGGGGGGGGGACGAGCAGTTCTTC	CASSRWGGDEQFF